This T cell receptor (beta chain) was sequenced in a study of OX40 agonist ivuxolimab in advanced cancers. As for the study in general: Ivuxolimab, an antibody that agonizes OX40 (CD134), was administered to the patients. Whole-study results and caveats: More expanded clones were seen, on average, in CD8+ T cells than in CD4+. Those patients achieving a partial response at 0.1-3.0 mg/kg showed among the lowest clonal expansion.

Some clones are missing from TCRdb's copy, which holds only in-frame ones; the method was immunoSEQ multiplex PCR. The profile shows about 59,000 clones, around 86% of them singletons. Note on this clone: Its antigen is currently unknown.

Germline assignment: CDR1 SGHRS and CDR2 YFSETQ. The CDR3 has 12 amino acids. V was trimmed by 3 bases and J by 2 bases, leaving 2 bases between them. The clonotype comes from an adult with an advanced solid tumor such as melanoma, head and neck, liver or kidney cancer. The specimen was CD4+ or CD8+ T cells sorted from blood, collected in a trial of the OX40 agonist ivuxolimab. The chain recombines TRBV5-1 with TRBJ2-2; D is ambiguous. The CDR3 nucleotides are TGCGCCAGCAGCTACAACACCGGGGAGCTGTTTTTT. This gives the protein CASSYNTGELFF.